Given below is one T cell receptor beta chain in context. The antigen is not known. V was cut by 8 bases and J by 6 bases, with 41 bases left in between. The CDR3 extends over 21 amino acids. Germline V gene data show CDR1 as MDHEN and CDR2 as SYDVKM. The sample is drawn from a study of cytomegalovirus exposure and HLA in healthy donors. Study information: The roughly 130 validation repertoires used the same platform as the roughly 610 first-cohort repertoires, a later analysis reported.

Overall study findings and caveats: There were three CMV-associated chains whose specificity for CMV antigens was confirmed in vitro. Associated with cytomegalovirus, according to the listing, were some 150 TCR beta chains.

Profiling relied on immunoSEQ multiplex PCR, and the TCRdb table lists in-frame clones only, not all of them. The profile shows under 200,000 clones, around 92% of them singletons. Sequencing was carried out using PBMCs. The clonotype originates from a man between 18 and 29 years old in good health and CMV-seropositive. The rearrangement uses TRBV28 and TRBJ2-7; a possible D gene is TRBD2 (9 bases). CDR3 nucleotides: TGTGCCAGCCCTCCAAGCCAGGGGGCGACTAGCGGAAACCACGAATGGGCCGAGCAGTACTTC. It encodes CASPPSQGATSGNHEWAEQYF.